This T cell receptor (beta chain) originates from a study of tumor-infiltrating lymphocytes in primary liver carcinoma. Co-extracting RNA and DNA was done with 20-30 mg of unsorted bulk tissue as input. cDNA specific to TCR beta was made from 500 ng of total RNA, with a constant-region primer employed for priming. Amplification in three nested multiplex PCR rounds with slightly modified ARM-PCR gave rise to TCR beta libraries. Investigators reported that the first two PCR rounds, at 10 to 11 cycles each, used TRBV1-TRBV30 forward primers with a C-beta reverse primer. Using its own MiXCR run on the multiplex PCR reads, TCRdb lists one record per CDR3 protein. The table records over 95,000 distinct CDR3 sequences, more than 60% of them present only once. Of note for this clonotype: This may be a read error: a much more frequent sequence differs by one nucleotide. Since the CDR3 does not end with the conserved phenylalanine or tryptophan, this likely comes from a read error.

The CDR3 has 13 residues. The germline V gene encodes CDR1 PRHDT and CDR2 FYEKMQ (reference sequence). The junction had 8 bases not matched to a gene; V was cut back by 5 bases and J by 8 bases. The rearrangement joins TRBV13 to TRBJ1-1; 7 bases fit TRBD1. The TCR sequence derives from a woman aged 55-70 years with primary liver carcinoma and hepatitis B virus infection. The sequencing sample was made of liver tumor tissue from sampling region 5. As for subset: tumor region T5, tumor centre. The CDR3 DNA reads as TGTGCCAGCAGCACTACAGGGGTTGCCGAAGCTTTCTGT. Translated: CASSTTGVAEAFC.